These 19 T cell receptor beta chains originate from one sample sequenced in a study of post-analysis software for immune sequencing data. Study outcomes and limitations: When patients were compared with controls, about 5 TRBV segments were more frequent, TRBV5-6, TRBV5-1 and TRBV20-1 among them.

Their antigen targets remain unknown. Prepared TCR beta cDNA libraries contained unique molecular identifiers. MiXCR, applied by TCRdb to the PCR reads, yields one record per CDR3 protein. The data contain roughly 400,000 distinct CDR3 sequences, approximately 39% of them singletons. The sequenced material came from blood. These receptors came from a girl aged 2 to 10 with multiple sclerosis.

Many counts were recorded for this clonotype. The V call is TRBV20-1, the J call TRBJ2-7; 8 bases match TRBD2. V was clipped by 2 bases and J by 4 bases; unmatched bases: 7. The V gene's germline CDR1 is DFQATT and CDR2 SNEGSKA (reference sequence). The CDR3 length is 14 residues. The CDR3 DNA reads TGCAGTGCTAGAACGATGCGGGGGGTTTACGAGCAGTACTTC. It encodes CSARTMRGVYEQYF.

This chain connects TRBV4-2 to TRBJ2-5; possible D gene TRBD2, 5 bases. V was trimmed by 1 base and J by 3 bases, leaving 6 bases between them. The CDR3 extends over 13 amino acids. Germline V gene sequence: CDR1 LGHNA, CDR2 YNFKEQ. CDR3 residues: CASSQVLEETQYF. In DNA form, the CDR3 reads TGTGCCAGCAGCCAAGTACTAGAAGAGACCCAGTACTTC.

This clonotype was seen a handful of times. CDR3 loop: CASSYQLGLAGGPVFTQYF. The CDR3 DNA reads as TGTGCCAGCAGCTACCAGCTCGGACTAGCGGGAGGGCCGGTCTTTACGCAGTATTTT. This chain connects TRBV7-4 to TRBJ2-3, with TRBD2 identical over 15 bases. CDR1 is SGHVT and CDR2 is SQSDAQ in the germline V gene. This CDR3 has 19 amino acids. V dropped 4 bases and J dropped 8; count of bases not matched to a gene: 16.

This clonotype has just a few counts. V gene TRBV5-1 combines with J gene TRBJ2-1; no firm D call. Germline V CDR1 and CDR2: SGHRS, YFSETQ. The length of the CDR3 is 15 residues. V was clipped by 2 bases and J by 5 bases, with 14 bases between them. CDR3 residues: CASSLEGIGDNEQFF. The CDR3 DNA is TGCGCCAGCAGCTTAGAAGGTATAGGCGACAATGAGCAGTTCTTC.

The J gene is TRBJ2-7, the V gene TRBV28; 10 positions match TRBD2. V shed 5 bases and J 0 bases; nucleotides not matched to a gene: 7. The CDR3 sequence is 16 residues long. From germline, CDR1 is MDHEN and CDR2 SYDVKM. Here the CDR3 reads CASSGRLAGTSYEQYF. CDR3 nucleotide sequence: TGTGCCAGCAGTGGTCGACTAGCGGGTACCTCCTACGAGCAGTACTTC.

This clonotype was seen more than once but under ten times. The V and J genes are TRBV6-5 and TRBJ1-4, with TRBD1 matching 8 bases. The CDR3 loop spans 13 amino acids. The J segment lost 10 bases and the V segment lost 0 bases, leaving 1 base of the junction unmatched. Germline V gives CDR1 MNHEY, CDR2 SVGAGI. CDR3 in DNA: TGTGCCAGCAGTTACTCGGGGACAGGAAAACTGTTTTTT. It encodes CASSYSGTGKLFF.

The chain uses TRBV28 and TRBJ2-7; 9 positions match TRBD2. Trimming cost V 6 bases and J 3 bases; bases outside gene matches: 9. The V gene's germline CDR1 is MDHEN and CDR2 SYDVKM. The CDR3 extends over 15 amino acids. The CDR3 bases are TGTGCCAGCAGAGCCCGGACTAGCGTTAGCTACGAGCAGTACTTC. It is translated as CASRARTSVSYEQYF.

The chain links TRBV21-1 to TRBJ2-7; the D segment call TRBD2 is taken from the table without a DNA check. TRBV21-1 is shown as a pseudogene. The CDR3 loop spans 14 amino acids. The CDR3 DNA reads as TGTGCCAGCAGCAAAGGAGGGCAGAACTACGAGCGGTACTTC. Translation gives CASSKGGQNYERYF.

The rearrangement uses TRBV4-1 and TRBJ1-4; D unclear. CDR3 length: 12 amino acids. Germline CDR1 reads MGHRA; CDR2 reads YSYEKL. The V gene lost 8 bases and the J gene lost 4 bases, with 8 bases spanning the gap. The CDR3 loop reads CASVSYNEKLFF. The CDR3 bases are TGCGCCAGCGTCAGCTATAATGAAAAACTGTTTTTT.

As concerns this clonotype: Relative to the germline gene, one junction end is altered; a read error may explain this. The chain joins TRBV3-1 to TRBJ2-3, with 8 bases aligning to TRBD2. Germline CDR1 reads LGHDT; CDR2 reads YNNKEL (reference sequence). This CDR3 region has 15 residues. DNA of the CDR3: TGTGCCAGCAGTCCTGACCGGACTAGCAGAGATACGCAGTATTTT. Translating gives CASSPDRTSRDTQYF.

V is TRBV29-1 and J is TRBJ2-5; a possible D gene is TRBD2 (6 bases). In germline, CDR1 is SQVTM, CDR2 ANQGSEA. Between the trimmed V and J ends, which lost 0 bases and 13 bases, there was a span of 15 bases. The CDR3 covers 12 residues. The CDR3 coding sequence is TGCAGCGTTGAAGAGGGACTGAGCCTCTTGTACTTC. Amino acid sequence: CSVEEGLSLLYF.

V gene TRBV10-3 combines with J gene TRBJ1-2, with a possible D match to TRBD1 (5 bases). V was shortened by 10 bases and J by 4 bases, with 10 bases between the two germline ends. The CDR3 is 11 residues long. Germline lookup yields CDR1 ENHRY and CDR2 SYGVKD. Here the CDR3 DNA reads TGTGCCACTCAGGGAAGCTATGGCTACACCTTC. Amino acid sequence: CATQGSYGYTF.

The chain has TRBV27 and TRBJ2-1; unclear D gene. Germline CDR1 MNHEY, CDR2 SMNVEV (reference sequence). The CDR3 consists of 14 residues. Trimming took off 7 bases at V and 3 bases at J, with 13 bases between the two ends. The CDR3 loop reads CASKRTDGYNEQFF. In DNA, the CDR3 is TGTGCCAGCAAACGAACGGACGGCTACAATGAGCAGTTCTTC.

A few counts support this clonotype. The chain joins TRBV29-1 to TRBJ1-1; 8 bases match TRBD1. Germline lookup yields CDR1 SQVTM and CDR2 ANQGSEA. The CDR3 covers 15 residues. V dropped 6 bases and J dropped 0; count of bases not matched to a gene: 9. CDR3 in amino acids: CSVINRGFMNTEAFF. The CDR3, as DNA: TGCAGCGTCATCAACAGGGGGTTTATGAACACTGAAGCTTTCTTT.

This clonotype was counted a few times. The chain is built from TRBV7-2 and TRBJ2-1, with 13 bases that match TRBD2. The J segment lost 15 bases and the V segment lost 4 bases, leaving 15 bases of the junction unmatched. CDR3 length: 16 amino acids. Germline V CDR1 and CDR2: SGHTA, FQGNSA. The chain's CDR3 is CASSSAGTSGTPLRFF. The DNA of the CDR3 is TGTGCCAGCAGCTCAGCCGGGACTAGCGGGACCCCGCTGAGGTTCTTC.

V gene TRBV3-1 combines with J gene TRBJ1-1; D is unclear. The CDR3 runs 12 residues. Germline V gene sequence: CDR1 LGHDT, CDR2 YNNKEL (reference sequence). The V and J ends lost 6 bases and 1 base respectively, with 6 bases between them. CDR3 DNA sequence: TGTGCCAGCAGACTAGGGAACACTGAAGCTTTCTTT. Translating gives CASRLGNTEAFF.

V usage is TRBV4-2 and J usage is TRBJ2-3; 10 bases align to TRBD2. The CDR3 spans 15 residues. Trimming took 6 bases from V and 4 from J; bases not matched to a gene: 7. Germline CDR1 reads LGHNA; CDR2 reads YNFKEQ. The CDR3 protein is CASRRTSGAADTQYF. The CDR3 region has the DNA TGTGCCAGCAGACGCACTAGCGGGGCCGCAGATACGCAGTATTTT.

This clonotype was recorded a few times. The chain links TRBV18 to TRBJ2-5; 8 bases map to TRBD1. The trim removed 3 bases at V and 3 bases at J, leaving 0 bases unmatched. In germline, CDR1 is KGHSH, CDR2 LQKENI. The CDR3 spans 13 residues. CDR3 coding DNA: TGTGCCAGCTCACCGGGACAGGAAGAGACCCAGTACTTC. Translation gives CASSPGQEETQYF.

Turning to this clonotype: A read error may be the cause here, since a much bigger clone is one base away. The J gene is TRBJ2-1, the V gene TRBV20-1; the D gene could be TRBD1 or TRBD2 (6 bases each). The CDR3 spans 17 residues. Germline CDR1 reads DFQATT; CDR2 reads SNEGSKA (reference sequence). V was trimmed by 1 base and J by 6 bases, leaving 22 bases between them. CDR3 coding DNA: TGCAGTGCTAGAGCCTATCCCGAGGGGGGATTGAGCAATGAGCAGTTCTTC. It yields the protein CSARAYPEGGLSNEQFF.